This TCR beta chain was identified during a study of cytomegalovirus exposure and HLA in healthy donors. Study-level information: The 130 or so validation repertoires were reported in a later analysis to have been generated on the same platform as the approximately 600 first-cohort repertoires.

Trimming left V 7 bases short and J 2 bases short, with 15 bases between. This CDR3 has 14 residues. In germline, CDR1 is MNHEY, CDR2 SMNVEV (reference sequence). Study results and caveats: Investigators reported 164 TCR beta chains as tied to cytomegalovirus.

On this clone itself: The antigen is unknown.

The protocol was immunoSEQ multiplex PCR, while the TCRdb copy is restricted to in-frame clones and leaves out a portion. There are tens of thousands of clones in the sample; approximately 92% occur only once, and about 5.7% lies in the top ten. V is TRBV27 and J is TRBJ2-7, with D possibly TRBD1 on 5 matching bases. The receptor was isolated from a man younger than 35 in good health and CMV-seropositive. Material: PBMCs. CDR3 sequence (DNA): TGTGCCAGCACCCCACAAGACAGAACCTACGAGCAGTACTTC. This sequence encodes CASTPQDRTYEQYF.